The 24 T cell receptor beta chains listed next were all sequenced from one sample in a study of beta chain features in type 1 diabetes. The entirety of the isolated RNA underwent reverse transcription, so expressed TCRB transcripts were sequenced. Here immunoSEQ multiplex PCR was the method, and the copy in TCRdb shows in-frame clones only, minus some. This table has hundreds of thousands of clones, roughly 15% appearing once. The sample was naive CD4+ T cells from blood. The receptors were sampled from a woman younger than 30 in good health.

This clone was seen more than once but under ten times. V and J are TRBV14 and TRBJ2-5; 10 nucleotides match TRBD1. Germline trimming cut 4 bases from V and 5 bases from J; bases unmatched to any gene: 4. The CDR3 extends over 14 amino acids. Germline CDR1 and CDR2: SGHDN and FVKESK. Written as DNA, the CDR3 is TGTGCCAGCAGCCGGGACAGGGGTTGGGAGACCCAGTACTTC. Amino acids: CASSRDRGWETQYF.

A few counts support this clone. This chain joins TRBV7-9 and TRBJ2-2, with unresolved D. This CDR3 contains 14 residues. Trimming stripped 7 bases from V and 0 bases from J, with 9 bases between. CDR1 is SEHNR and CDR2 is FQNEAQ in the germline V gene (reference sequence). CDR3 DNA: TGTGCCAGCACACTGGGGACGAACACCGGGGAGCTGTTTTTT. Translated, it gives CASTLGTNTGELFF.

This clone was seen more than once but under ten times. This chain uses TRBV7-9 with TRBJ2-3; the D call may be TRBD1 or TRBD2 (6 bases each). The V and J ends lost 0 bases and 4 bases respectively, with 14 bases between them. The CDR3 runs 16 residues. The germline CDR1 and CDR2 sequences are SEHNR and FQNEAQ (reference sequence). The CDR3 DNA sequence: TGTGCCAGCAGCTTAGCCGGGACGGGGGCCCCAGATACGCAGTATTTT. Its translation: CASSLAGTGAPDTQYF.

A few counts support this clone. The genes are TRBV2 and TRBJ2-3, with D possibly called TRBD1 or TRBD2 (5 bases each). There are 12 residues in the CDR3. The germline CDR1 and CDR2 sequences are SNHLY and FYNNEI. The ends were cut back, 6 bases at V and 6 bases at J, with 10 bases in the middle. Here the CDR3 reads CASRGDGDTQYF. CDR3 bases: TGTGCCAGCAGAGGGGACGGCGATACGCAGTATTTT.

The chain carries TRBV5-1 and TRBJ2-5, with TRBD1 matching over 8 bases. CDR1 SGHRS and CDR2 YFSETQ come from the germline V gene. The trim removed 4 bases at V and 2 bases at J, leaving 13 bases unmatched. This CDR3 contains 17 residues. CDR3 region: CASSPTPDRAKQETQYF. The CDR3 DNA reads TGCGCCAGCAGCCCAACCCCGGACAGGGCGAAACAAGAGACCCAGTACTTC.

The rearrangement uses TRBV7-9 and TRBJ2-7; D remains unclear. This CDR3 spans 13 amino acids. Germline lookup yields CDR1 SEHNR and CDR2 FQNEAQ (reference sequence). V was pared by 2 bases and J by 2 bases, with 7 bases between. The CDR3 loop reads CASSLNRAYEQYF. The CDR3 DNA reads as TGTGCCAGCAGCTTAAACAGAGCCTACGAGCAGTACTTC. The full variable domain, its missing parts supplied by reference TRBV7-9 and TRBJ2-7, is DTGVSQNPRHKITKRGQNVTFRCDPISEHNRLYWYRQTLGQGPEFLTYFQNEAQLEKSRLLSDRFSAERPKGSFSTLEIQRTEQGDSAMYLCASSLNRAYEQYFGPGTRLTVT.

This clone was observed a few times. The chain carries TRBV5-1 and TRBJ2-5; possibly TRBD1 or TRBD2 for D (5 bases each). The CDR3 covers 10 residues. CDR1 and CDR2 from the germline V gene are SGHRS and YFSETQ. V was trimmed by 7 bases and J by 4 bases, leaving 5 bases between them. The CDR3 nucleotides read TGCGCCAGCGGGGGAGAGACCCAGTACTTC. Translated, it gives CASGGETQYF.

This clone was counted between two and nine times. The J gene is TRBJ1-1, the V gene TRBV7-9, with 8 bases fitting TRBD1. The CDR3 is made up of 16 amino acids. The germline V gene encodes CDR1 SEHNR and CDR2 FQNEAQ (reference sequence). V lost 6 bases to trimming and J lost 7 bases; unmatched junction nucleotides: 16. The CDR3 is CASSPGLGQVLGEAFF. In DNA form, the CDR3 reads TGTGCCAGCAGTCCTGGTTTGGGACAGGTCTTGGGTGAAGCTTTCTTT.

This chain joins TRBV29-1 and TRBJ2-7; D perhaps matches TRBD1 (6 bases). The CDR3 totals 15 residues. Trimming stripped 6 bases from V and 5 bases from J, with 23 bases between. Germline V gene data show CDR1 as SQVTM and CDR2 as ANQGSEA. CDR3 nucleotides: TGCAGCGTCCAACTCAGGGGACACGGTAGGCACGAGCAGTACTTC. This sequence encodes CSVQLRGHGRHEQYF.

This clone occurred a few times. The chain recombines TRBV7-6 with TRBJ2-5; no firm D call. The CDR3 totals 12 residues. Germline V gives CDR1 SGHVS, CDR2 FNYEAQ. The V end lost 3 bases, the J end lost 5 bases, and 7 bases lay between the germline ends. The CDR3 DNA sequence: TGTGCCAGCAGCTTGTTTTTGGAGACCCAGTACTTC. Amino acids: CASSLFLETQYF.

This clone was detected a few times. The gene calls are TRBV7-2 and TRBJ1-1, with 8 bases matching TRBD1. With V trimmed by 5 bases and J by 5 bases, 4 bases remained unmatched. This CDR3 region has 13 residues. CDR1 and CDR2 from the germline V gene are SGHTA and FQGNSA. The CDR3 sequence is CASSEQGGTEAFF. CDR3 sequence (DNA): TGTGCCAGCAGCGAACAGGGGGGAACTGAAGCTTTCTTT.

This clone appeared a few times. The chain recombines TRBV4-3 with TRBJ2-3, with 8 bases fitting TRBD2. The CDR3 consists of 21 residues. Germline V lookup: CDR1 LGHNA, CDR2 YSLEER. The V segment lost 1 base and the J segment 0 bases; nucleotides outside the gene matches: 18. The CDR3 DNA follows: TGCGCCAGCAGCCAAGGTTTAAAAGCGGGAGTTACTTCGCCGAGCACAGATACGCAGTATTTT. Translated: CASSQGLKAGVTSPSTDTQYF.

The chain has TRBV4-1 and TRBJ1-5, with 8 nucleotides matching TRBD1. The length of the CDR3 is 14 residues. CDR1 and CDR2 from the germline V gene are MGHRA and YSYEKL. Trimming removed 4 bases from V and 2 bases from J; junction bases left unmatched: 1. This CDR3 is CASSRTGRNQPQHF. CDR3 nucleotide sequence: TGCGCCAGCAGCCGGACAGGGCGCAATCAGCCCCAGCATTTT.

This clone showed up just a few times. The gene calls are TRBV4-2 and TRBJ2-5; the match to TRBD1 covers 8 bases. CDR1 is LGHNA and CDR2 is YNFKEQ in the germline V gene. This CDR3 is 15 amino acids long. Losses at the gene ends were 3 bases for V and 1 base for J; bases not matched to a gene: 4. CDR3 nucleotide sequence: TGTGCCAGCAGCCACGGACAGGGTCGCCAAGAGACCCAGTACTTC. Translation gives CASSHGQGRQETQYF.

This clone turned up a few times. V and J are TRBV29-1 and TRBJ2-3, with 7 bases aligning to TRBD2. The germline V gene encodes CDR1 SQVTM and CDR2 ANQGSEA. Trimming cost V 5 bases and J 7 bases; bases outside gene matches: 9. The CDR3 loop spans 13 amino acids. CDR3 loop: CSVLVGGPNTQYF. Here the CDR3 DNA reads TGCAGCGTTTTAGTGGGAGGGCCGAATACGCAGTATTTT.

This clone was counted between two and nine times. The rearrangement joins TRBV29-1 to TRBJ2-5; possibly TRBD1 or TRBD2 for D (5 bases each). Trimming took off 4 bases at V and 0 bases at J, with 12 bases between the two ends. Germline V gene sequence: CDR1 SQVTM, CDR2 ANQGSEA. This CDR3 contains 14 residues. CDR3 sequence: CSVAQRTYQETQYF. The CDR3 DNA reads TGCAGCGTTGCGCAGCGGACATACCAAGAGACCCAGTACTTC.

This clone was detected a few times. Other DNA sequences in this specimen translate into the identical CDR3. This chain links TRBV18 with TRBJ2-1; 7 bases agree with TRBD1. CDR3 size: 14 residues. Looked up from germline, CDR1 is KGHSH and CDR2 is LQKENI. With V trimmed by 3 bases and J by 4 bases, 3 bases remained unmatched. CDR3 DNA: TGTGCCAGCTCACCCCCGGGACAGTACAATGAGCAGTTCTTC. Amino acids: CASSPPGQYNEQFF. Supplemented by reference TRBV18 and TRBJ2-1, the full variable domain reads NAGVMQNPRHLVRRRGQEARLRCSPMKGHSHVYWYRQLPEEGLKFMVYLQKENIIDESGMPKERFSAEFPKEGPSILRIQQVVRGDSAAYFCASSPPGQYNEQFFGPGTRLTVL.

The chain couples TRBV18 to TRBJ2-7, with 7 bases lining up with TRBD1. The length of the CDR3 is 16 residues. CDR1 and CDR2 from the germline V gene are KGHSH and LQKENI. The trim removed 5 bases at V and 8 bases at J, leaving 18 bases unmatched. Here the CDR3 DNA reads TGTGCCAGCTCAGCCCAAACCGGGACAGTTTTGTTCCAGCAGTACTTC. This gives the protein CASSAQTGTVLFQQYF. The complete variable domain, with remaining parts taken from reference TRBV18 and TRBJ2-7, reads NAGVMQNPRHLVRRRGQEARLRCSPMKGHSHVYWYRQLPEEGLKFMVYLQKENIIDESGMPKERFSAEFPKEGPSILRIQQVVRGDSAAYFCASSAQTGTVLFQQYFGPGTRLTVT.

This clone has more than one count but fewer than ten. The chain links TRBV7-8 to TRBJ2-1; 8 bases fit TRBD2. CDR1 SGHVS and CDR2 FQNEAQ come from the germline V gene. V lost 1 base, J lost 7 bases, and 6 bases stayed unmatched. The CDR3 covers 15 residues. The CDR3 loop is CASSLGGTRLNEQFF. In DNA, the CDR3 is TGTGCCAGCAGCTTAGGGGGGACTAGACTAAATGAGCAGTTCTTC.

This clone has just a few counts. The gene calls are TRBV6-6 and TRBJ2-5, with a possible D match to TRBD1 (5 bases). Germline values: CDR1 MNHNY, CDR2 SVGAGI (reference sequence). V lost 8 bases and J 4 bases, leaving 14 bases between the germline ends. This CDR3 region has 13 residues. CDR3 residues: CASRLDSLETQYF. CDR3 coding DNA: TGTGCCAGCCGACTTGACAGCTTAGAGACCCAGTACTTC.

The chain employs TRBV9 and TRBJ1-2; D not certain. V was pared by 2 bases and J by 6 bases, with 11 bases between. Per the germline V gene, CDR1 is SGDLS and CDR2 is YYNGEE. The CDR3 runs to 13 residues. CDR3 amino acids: CASSVRYGDGYTF. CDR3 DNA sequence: TGTGCCAGCAGCGTGCGCTATGGCGATGGCTACACCTTC.

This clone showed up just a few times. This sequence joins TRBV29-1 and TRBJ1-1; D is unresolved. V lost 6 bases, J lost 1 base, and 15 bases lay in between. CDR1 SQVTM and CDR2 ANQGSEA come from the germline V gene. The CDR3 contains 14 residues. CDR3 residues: CSVAPATPNTEAFF. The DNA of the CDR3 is TGCAGCGTGGCGCCGGCGACCCCGAACACTGAAGCTTTCTTT. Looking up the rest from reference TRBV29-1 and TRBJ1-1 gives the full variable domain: SAVISQKPSRDICQRGTSLTIQCQVDSQVTMMFWYRQQPGQSLTLIATANQGSEATYESGFVIDKFPISRPNLTFSTLTVSNMSPEDSSIYLCSVAPATPNTEAFFGQGTRLTVV.

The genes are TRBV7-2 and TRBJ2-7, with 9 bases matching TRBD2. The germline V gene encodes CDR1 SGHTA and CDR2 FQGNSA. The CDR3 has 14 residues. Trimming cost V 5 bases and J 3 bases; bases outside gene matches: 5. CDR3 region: CASSIGLAYYEQYF. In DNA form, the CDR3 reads TGTGCCAGCAGCATCGGACTAGCGTACTACGAGCAGTACTTC.

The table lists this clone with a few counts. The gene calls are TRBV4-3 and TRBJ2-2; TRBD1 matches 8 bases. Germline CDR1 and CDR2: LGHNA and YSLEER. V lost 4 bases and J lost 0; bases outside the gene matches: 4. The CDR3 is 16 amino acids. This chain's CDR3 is CASSRDRGSNTGELFF. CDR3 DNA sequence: TGCGCCAGCAGCCGCGACAGGGGATCGAACACCGGGGAGCTGTTTTTT.